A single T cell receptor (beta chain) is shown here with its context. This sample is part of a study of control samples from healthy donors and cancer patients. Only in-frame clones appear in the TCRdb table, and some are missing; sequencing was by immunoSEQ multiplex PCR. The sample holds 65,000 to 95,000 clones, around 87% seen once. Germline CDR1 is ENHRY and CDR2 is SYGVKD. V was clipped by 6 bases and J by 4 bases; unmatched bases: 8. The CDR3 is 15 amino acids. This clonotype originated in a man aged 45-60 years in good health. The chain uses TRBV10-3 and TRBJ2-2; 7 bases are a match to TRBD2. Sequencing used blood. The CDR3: CAISSGTTITGELFF. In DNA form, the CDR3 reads TGTGCCATCAGCTCCGGGACTACAATCACCGGGGAGCTGTTTTTT.